The 27 T cell receptor beta chains given below trace back to one sample, sequenced in a study of neurological immune-mediated disorders. TCRdb reprocessed the 5' RACE reads via MiXCR and lists one record per CDR3 protein. Of about 66,000 distinct CDR3 sequences in the sample, 4.8% are singletons; the top ten hold roughly 2%. Sequenced: PBMCs. Every receptor here comes from a woman in her seventies with multiple sclerosis.

At least ten counts were recorded for this clonotype. V is TRBV12-3 or TRBV12-4 and J is TRBJ2-7; D is uncertain. This CDR3 region has 12 residues. Trimming took off 4 bases at V and 4 bases at J, with 8 bases between the two ends. In DNA, the CDR3 is TGTGCCAGCAGTTATCTGGGATACGAGCAGTACTTC. This sequence encodes CASSYLGYEQYF.

The table lists this clonotype with many counts. This chain links TRBV5-1 with TRBJ2-1; TRBD1 matches 8 bases. This CDR3 comprises 13 residues. Germline V CDR1 and CDR2: SGHRS, YFSETQ. The V and J ends lost 5 bases and 6 bases, in that order; junction bases with no gene match: 4. The CDR3, as DNA: TGCGCCAGCAGACATGACAGGGGCAATGAGCAGTTCTTC. Translated: CASRHDRGNEQFF. The full variable domain, rest sourced from reference TRBV5-1 and TRBJ2-1, is KAGVTQTPRYLIKTRGQQVTLSCSPISGHRSVSWYQQTPGQGLQFLFEYFSETQRNKGNFPGRFSGRQFSNSRSEMNVSTLELGDSALYLCASRHDRGNEQFFGPGTRLTVL.

In this sample, this clonotype turned up many times. Here the CDR3 reads CASNFKGGSSYEQYF. In DNA, the CDR3 is TGTGCCAGCAACTTTAAAGGGGGGAGCTCCTACGAGCAGTACTTC. The rearrangement joins TRBV5-6 to TRBJ2-7, with D perhaps given as TRBD1 or TRBD2 (6 bases each). CDR1 and CDR2 (germline): SGHDT, YYEEEE. Trimming took off 6 bases at V and 0 bases at J, with 16 bases between the two ends. The CDR3 has 15 residues.

The table lists this clonotype with many counts. This chain connects TRBV20-1 to TRBJ1-4, with 9 nucleotides matching TRBD1. J lost 3 bases, V lost 4 bases, and 6 bases had no gene match. Germline V lookup: CDR1 DFQATT, CDR2 SNEGSKA (reference sequence). This CDR3 has 15 amino acids. The CDR3 loop is CSATTGGTANEKLFF. The CDR3 DNA reads TGCAGTGCTACAACAGGGGGCACGGCTAATGAAAAACTGTTTTTT.

The CDR3 reads CSASSGTSGSYEQYF. The CDR3 DNA is TGCAGTGCTAGCTCCGGGACTAGCGGCTCCTACGAGCAGTACTTC. The chain joins TRBV20-1 to TRBJ2-7, with 11 bases fitting TRBD2. CDR3 length: 15 amino acids. The trim removed 3 bases at V and 0 bases at J, leaving 4 bases unmatched. Per germline, CDR1 DFQATT and CDR2 SNEGSKA (reference sequence).

At least ten counts were recorded for this clonotype. The gene calls are TRBV20-1 and TRBJ2-1; 7 nucleotides match TRBD1. CDR3 length equals 16 residues. The ends lost 6 bases at V and 1 base at J; junction bases unmatched: 12. Germline lookup yields CDR1 DFQATT and CDR2 SNEGSKA (reference sequence). Here the CDR3 DNA reads TGCAGTGCATATGAAGGCAGGGGGTATTCCTACAATGAGCAGTTCTTC. Translating gives CSAYEGRGYSYNEQFF.

This clonotype has a count of ten or more. The chain joins TRBV29-1 to TRBJ2-7, with TRBD2 identical over 12 bases. Per germline, CDR1 SQVTM and CDR2 ANQGSEA. This CDR3 has 14 amino acids. V was pared by 1 base and J by 2 bases, with 0 bases of the junction left unmatched. Written as DNA, the CDR3 is TGCAGCGTTGAAGGGACTAGCGGGACCTACGAGCAGTACTTC. Translation gives CSVEGTSGTYEQYF.

In its sample, this clonotype was seen many times. V gene TRBV4-3 combines with J gene TRBJ2-1, with D perhaps TRBD2 (6 bases). The CDR3 has 16 amino acids. Trimming left V 0 bases short and J 4 bases short, with 13 bases between. Germline CDR1 reads LGHNA; CDR2 reads YSLEER. Here the CDR3 reads CASSQDRGSKYNEQFF. The CDR3 region has the DNA TGCGCCAGCAGCCAAGATCGGGGGAGTAAGTACAATGAGCAGTTCTTC.

This clonotype was recorded at least ten times. V is TRBV28 and J is TRBJ2-7, with D perhaps TRBD1 or TRBD2 (6 bases each). V was trimmed by 2 bases and J by 4 bases, leaving 18 bases between them. The CDR3 length is 16 residues. CDR1 is MDHEN, CDR2 SYDVKM, per germline. The CDR3 is CASSLPTQGTLYEQYF. CDR3 in DNA: TGTGCCAGCAGTTTACCGACCCAGGGGACTTTATACGAGCAGTACTTC.

This clonotype was found many times. The rearrangement links TRBV7-2 to TRBJ1-5; 8 bases are a match to TRBD1. V was pared by 3 bases and J by 11 bases, with 12 bases of the junction left unmatched. Germline V gene lookup returns CDR1 SGHTA and CDR2 FQGNSA. This CDR3 has 15 amino acids. The CDR3 bases are TGTGCCAGCAGCTTTTCCGGACAGGGCTATAAGGCCCAGCATTTT. It yields the protein CASSFSGQGYKAQHF.

This clonotype was detected ten times or more. The chain is built from TRBV12-3 or TRBV12-4 and TRBJ2-7; D remains ambiguous. The CDR3 has 11 amino acids. Trimming shortened V by 3 bases and J by 3 bases, and 3 bases separated the two germline ends. Here the CDR3 reads CASSLVYEQYF. CDR3 DNA sequence: TGTGCCAGCAGTTTGGTCTACGAGCAGTACTTC.

In this sample, this clonotype turned up many times. The V and J genes are TRBV3-1 and TRBJ2-1, with D tentatively TRBD2 (6 bases). Trimming left V 3 bases short and J 9 bases short, with 15 bases between. This CDR3 contains 14 residues. Germline loops: CDR1 LGHDT, CDR2 YNNKEL (reference sequence). CDR3: CASSQWREGGEQFF. CDR3 bases: TGTGCCAGCAGCCAGTGGCGGGAAGGTGGTGAGCAGTTCTTC.

This clonotype was seen many times. The chain is built from TRBV7-2 and TRBJ1-1; 11 bases are shared with TRBD1. CDR3 size: 21 residues. Germline CDR1 is SGHTA and CDR2 is FQGNSA. The ends lost 2 bases at V and 0 bases at J; junction bases unmatched: 17. CDR3 bases: TGTGCCAGCAGCTTACACCTCTTTGGACAGGGGGCGAGGATTTTGAACACTGAAGCTTTCTTT. Its translation is CASSLHLFGQGARILNTEAFF.

This clonotype has only a few counts. The chain links TRBV7-9 to TRBJ2-1; 7 positions match TRBD2. V shed 5 bases and J 0 bases; nucleotides not matched to a gene: 4. Germline CDR1 SEHNR, CDR2 FQNEAQ (reference sequence). This CDR3 contains 15 residues. This CDR3 reads CASSGGTNSYNEQFF. CDR3 DNA: TGTGCCAGCAGCGGGGGGACTAACTCCTACAATGAGCAGTTCTTC.

The CDR3 region has the DNA TGTGCCAGCAGCGTAAGATCCGAGCAGACCACCACAGATACGCAGTATTTT. Translation: CASSVRSEQTTTDTQYF. The chain employs TRBV9 and TRBJ2-3; the D is unclear. V was shortened by 1 base and J by 2 bases, with 17 bases between the two germline ends. The CDR3 extends over 17 amino acids. CDR1 SGDLS and CDR2 YYNGEE come from the germline V gene. The full variable domain, with the rest looked up from reference TRBV9 and TRBJ2-3, is DSGVTQTPKHLITATGQRVTLRCSPRSGDLSVYWYQQSLDQGLQFLIQYYNGEERAKGNILERFSAQQFPDLHSELNLSSLELGDSALYFCASSVRSEQTTTDTQYFGPGTRLTVL.

The CDR3 sequence: CASSSPPGTSIGELFF. The CDR3 DNA reads TGTGCCAGCAGTTCACCCCCGGGGACTAGCATCGGGGAGCTGTTTTTT. This chain links TRBV27 with TRBJ2-2; 9 bases line up with TRBD2. This CDR3 spans 16 amino acids. Germline CDR1 MNHEY, CDR2 SMNVEV (reference sequence). J lost 7 bases, V lost 4 bases, and 10 bases had no gene match.

This clonotype was seen repeatedly, ten times or more. The V gene is TRBV5-1, the J gene TRBJ2-1; D unresolved. Germline CDR1 and CDR2: SGHRS and YFSETQ. V lost 9 bases and J 6 bases, leaving 16 bases between the germline ends. The CDR3 loop spans 13 amino acids. CDR3 coding DNA: TGCGCCACCCGAGCTCCTCTTGGCAATGAGCAGTTCTTC. Its protein product is CATRAPLGNEQFF.

This clonotype was counted ten times or more. This chain uses TRBV5-1 with TRBJ1-2, with 9 bases identical to TRBD1. Germline-derived CDR1 and CDR2 are SGHRS and YFSETQ. J gave up 4 bases and V 2 bases, and 3 bases lay outside the gene matches. CDR3 length: 14 residues. CDR3 region: CASSLTTGGYGYTF. CDR3 coding DNA: TGCGCCAGCAGCTTAACGACAGGGGGCTATGGCTACACCTTC. The variable domain in full, with the rest retrieved from reference TRBV5-1 and TRBJ1-2, is KAGVTQTPRYLIKTRGQQVTLSCSPISGHRSVSWYQQTPGQGLQFLFEYFSETQRNKGNFPGRFSGRQFSNSRSEMNVSTLELGDSALYLCASSLTTGGYGYTFGSGTRLTVV.

This clonotype turned up a few times. This chain joins TRBV13 and TRBJ2-1, with D possibly being TRBD2 (6 bases). Per the germline V gene, CDR1 is PRHDT and CDR2 is FYEKMQ (reference sequence). Trimming removed 5 bases from V and 0 bases from J, with 14 bases in between. CDR3 size: 16 residues. The CDR3 DNA follows: TGTGCCAGCAGCATGAGCGGGTCGAGCTCCTACAATGAGCAGTTCTTC. Its translation: CASSMSGSSSYNEQFF. Complete variable domain (other parts from reference TRBV13 and TRBJ2-1): AAGVIQSPRHLIKEKRETATLKCYPIPRHDTVYWYQQGPGQDPQFLISFYEKMQSDKGSIPDRFSAQQFSDYHSELNMSSLELGDSALYFCASSMSGSSSYNEQFFGPGTRLTVL.

This clonotype has ten or more counts. V usage is TRBV5-1 and J usage is TRBJ2-3, with D unresolved. V was cut by 5 bases and J by 4 bases, with 8 bases left in between. Germline V CDR1 and CDR2: SGHRS, YFSETQ. The CDR3 length is 12 residues. CDR3 DNA: TGCGCCAGCAGAGAAGCGTCAGATACGCAGTATTTT. Translation: CASREASDTQYF.

This clonotype was found a few times. The genes are TRBV7-2 and TRBJ2-5; the D gene is possibly TRBD1 (6 bases). Per germline, CDR1 SGHTA and CDR2 FQGNSA. With 5 bases removed from V and 2 bases from J, the gap between germline ends came to 12 bases. The CDR3 has 14 amino acids. Written as DNA, the CDR3 is TGTGCCAGCAGCATAACAGGGCGGCAAGAGACCCAGTACTTC. Residues: CASSITGRQETQYF.

Many counts were recorded for this clonotype. The CDR3 DNA is TGTGCCAGCAGCTCCTCGGACAGGCGCCTGGAGCAGTACTTC. Translation gives CASSSSDRRLEQYF. The rearrangement links TRBV13 to TRBJ2-7; TRBD1 matches 7 bases. This CDR3 contains 14 residues. Germline CDR1 reads PRHDT; CDR2 reads FYEKMQ (reference sequence). J lost 7 bases, V lost 4 bases, and 10 bases had no gene match. The full variable domain, rest sourced from reference TRBV13 and TRBJ2-7, is AAGVIQSPRHLIKEKRETATLKCYPIPRHDTVYWYQQGPGQDPQFLISFYEKMQSDKGSIPDRFSAQQFSDYHSELNMSSLELGDSALYFCASSSSDRRLEQYFGPGTRLTVT.

This clonotype was found many times. The chain links TRBV5-6 to TRBJ2-3, with 8 bases identical to TRBD2. Germline V gives CDR1 SGHDT, CDR2 YYEEEE. Trimming took 4 bases from V and 5 from J; bases not matched to a gene: 6. This CDR3 has 14 residues. CDR3 region: CASSRPLAGDTQYF. The CDR3 DNA reads as TGTGCCAGCAGCCGCCCCCTAGCGGGAGATACGCAGTATTTT. The whole variable domain, remainder taken from reference TRBV5-6 and TRBJ2-3, is DAGVTQSPTHLIKTRGQQVTLRCSPKSGHDTVSWYQQALGQGPQFIFQYYEEEERQRGNFPDRFSGHQFPNYSSELNVNALLLGDSALYLCASSRPLAGDTQYFGPGTRLTVL.

This clonotype was observed at least ten times. The chain couples TRBV5-1 to TRBJ2-1; 10 bases agree with TRBD2. This CDR3 has 16 amino acids. CDR1 is SGHRS and CDR2 is YFSETQ in the germline V gene. V lost 0 bases and J lost 7; bases outside the gene matches: 7. CDR3 in DNA: TGCGCCAGCAGCTTGGTTGCAGCGGGAGGGCCTAATGAGCAGTTCTTC. Protein: CASSLVAAGGPNEQFF.

This clonotype was seen ten or more times. The chain links TRBV5-1 to TRBJ1-1; D may be TRBD1 (6 bases). Germline values: CDR1 SGHRS, CDR2 YFSETQ. V was cut by 2 bases and J by 5 bases, with 16 bases left in between. The CDR3 is 15 amino acids. Here the CDR3 reads CASSFAHRVETEAFF. The DNA of the CDR3 is TGCGCCAGCAGCTTCGCCCACAGGGTAGAGACTGAAGCTTTCTTT.

The chain recombines TRBV10-3 with TRBJ2-7; 7 positions match TRBD1. This CDR3 region has 13 residues. The ends lost 4 bases at V and 5 bases at J; junction bases unmatched: 5. CDR1 is ENHRY and CDR2 is SYGVKD in the germline V gene. The DNA of the CDR3 is TGTGCCATCAGTGGCGACAGGGACCACGAGCAGTACTTC. It specifies CAISGDRDHEQYF.

This clonotype was detected ten times or more. This rearrangement joins TRBV5-6 to TRBJ1-2; 7 bases map to TRBD1. The CDR3 loop spans 14 amino acids. Trimming removed 4 bases from V and 2 bases from J; junction bases left unmatched: 5. The germline CDR1 and CDR2 sequences are SGHDT and YYEEEE. The CDR3 here is CASSTQGPNYGYTF. CDR3 bases: TGTGCCAGCAGCACACAGGGGCCAAACTATGGCTACACCTTC.